This T cell receptor (beta chain) emerged from a study of cytomegalovirus exposure and HLA in healthy donors. PCR was performed using 60 Vbeta and 13 Jbeta primers. Some clones are missing from TCRdb's copy, which holds only in-frame ones; the method was immunoSEQ multiplex PCR. Of around 140,000 clones listed, 78% are singletons. After removal of 6 bases from V and 4 bases from J, the junction contained 7 bases not matched to a gene. The germline CDR1 and CDR2 sequences are MNHEY and SMNVEV (reference sequence). The CDR3 totals 14 residues. To note about this clone: Its cognate antigen is unknown.

General study points: CMV antigen specificity was confirmed in vitro for three CMV-associated chains. Later analysis associated a missense DCLRE1C variant with TCR beta V- and J-gene trimming. The likely explanation for a cluster of highly shared sequence variants was sequencing artifact. A list of 150 or so TCR beta chains associated with cytomegalovirus was given.

Sequencing was carried out using PBMCs. V is TRBV27 and J is TRBJ2-7; TRBD2 matches at 9 bases. This sequence originates from a female donor in good health and CMV-seronegative. CDR3 loop: CASRRAGGRYEQYF. The DNA of the CDR3 is TGTGCCAGCAGGAGAGCGGGGGGTAGGTACGAGCAGTACTTC.